This paragraph covers one T cell receptor beta chain sequence. Its target is not known. The CDR3 covers 15 residues. Trimming took 8 bases from V and 0 from J; bases not matched to a gene: 9. Germline V CDR1 and CDR2: SGHTA, FQGNSA. This record comes from a study of OX40 agonist ivuxolimab in advanced cancers. Findings and limits, study-wide: Not determined was the antigen specificity of the expanded peripheral T cells.

Data came from immunoSEQ multiplex PCR; TCRdb stores just in-frame clones and leaves some out. Of 95,000 to 100,000 clones listed, about 92% are singletons. The chain joins TRBV7-2 to TRBJ1-2; 7 bases fit TRBD1. The sequence was obtained from an adult with an advanced solid tumor such as melanoma, head and neck, liver or kidney cancer. The sequenced sample was CD4+ or CD8+ T cells sorted from blood, obtained in a trial of the OX40 agonist ivuxolimab. The CDR3 sequence is CASSPQGEANYGYTF. In nucleotides, the CDR3 is TGTGCCAGCTCCCCCCAGGGGGAAGCTAACTATGGCTACACCTTC.